The 30 T cell receptor beta chains below come from one sample, sequenced in a study of blood T cell repertoires in COVID-19. Only in-frame clones appear in the TCRdb table, and some are missing; sequencing was by immunoSEQ multiplex PCR. The table records over 300,000 clones, about 90% of them present only once. The sequencing sample was made of peripheral blood. These receptors came from a middle-aged man with acute or convalescent COVID-19.

There are a few counts of this clone. The rearrangement uses TRBV29-1 and TRBJ1-1; D is perhaps TRBD1 (6 bases). V was trimmed by 4 bases and J by 7 bases, leaving 13 bases between them. The germline V gene has CDR1 SQVTM and CDR2 ANQGSEA. The CDR3 is 12 amino acids. Here the CDR3 DNA reads TGCAGCGTTGGGACAGAGGGTTTTGAAGCTTTCTTT. Translating gives CSVGTEGFEAFF.

The gene calls are TRBV20-1 and TRBJ1-1; 7 nucleotides agree with TRBD1. The CDR3 extends over 11 amino acids. Looked up from germline, CDR1 is DFQATT and CDR2 is SNEGSKA (reference sequence). The V gene end was trimmed by 5 bases and the J gene end by 8 bases; junction bases not matched to a gene: 5. CDR3 nucleotide sequence: TGCAGTGCTGACAGGGTTGGAGAAGCTTTCTTT. Translation: CSADRVGEAFF.

This clone is a singleton in its sample. This chain joins TRBV2 and TRBJ2-5; a weak D match, TRBD1 (5 bases). Germline V lookup: CDR1 SNHLY, CDR2 FYNNEI. The CDR3 consists of 12 residues. Trimming pared 6 bases from V and 4 bases from J, leaving 9 bases between. CDR3 in DNA: TGTGCCAGCAGAAGGACATCAGAGACCCAGTACTTC. Translation: CASRRTSETQYF.

The chain joins TRBV2 to TRBJ2-2, with D possibly TRBD2 on 5 matching bases. CDR3 size: 17 residues. Germline CDR1 reads SNHLY; CDR2 reads FYNNEI. The V gene lost 3 bases and the J gene lost 6 bases, with 20 bases spanning the gap. The CDR3 region is CASSERAWSKLSGELFF. The CDR3 nucleotides read TGTGCCAGCAGTGAGAGGGCATGGAGCAAGCTTTCCGGGGAGCTGTTTTTT. Full variable domain (remainder filled in from reference TRBV2 and TRBJ2-2): EPEVTQTPSHQVTQMGQEVILRCVPISNHLYFYWYRQILGQKVEFLVSFYNNEISEKSEIFDDQFSVERPDGSNFTLKIRSTKLEDSAMYFCASSERAWSKLSGELFFGEGSRLTVL.

This chain links TRBV29-1 with TRBJ2-1, with D possibly matching TRBD1 (5 bases). CDR3 length equals 16 residues. CDR1 is SQVTM, CDR2 ANQGSEA, per germline. Trimming took 2 bases from V and 6 from J, leaving 20 bases between them. The CDR3 region has the DNA TGCAGCGTTGAACCTAAGAAGGGGCCTGGCGGCAATGAGCAGTTCTTC. Translation gives CSVEPKKGPGGNEQFF.

This clone was counted once. The rearrangement links TRBV7-3 to TRBJ2-1, with D possibly TRBD1 on 5 matching bases. The V and J ends lost 5 bases and 5 bases respectively, with 13 bases between them. The CDR3 runs to 14 residues. In germline, CDR1 is SGHTA, CDR2 FQGTGA. CDR3 loop: CASSLRTNNNEQFF. The CDR3 nucleotides read TGTGCCAGCAGCCTCCGGACAAACAACAATGAGCAGTTCTTC.

The V call is TRBV27, the J call TRBJ1-4, with D possibly TRBD1 on 5 matching bases. The CDR3 has 13 amino acids. Trimming left V 3 bases short and J 12 bases short, with 14 bases between. Germline CDR1 MNHEY, CDR2 SMNVEV (reference sequence). CDR3 sequence: CASSFAPGRELFF. CDR3 DNA: TGTGCCAGCAGTTTTGCTCCAGGGCGAGAACTGTTTTTT.

The chain combines TRBV25-1 with TRBJ2-6; D is unresolved. CDR3 length equals 14 residues. Germline V gene lookup returns CDR1 MGHDK and CDR2 SYGVNS. Trimming removed 1 base from V and 1 base from J, with 2 bases in between. The CDR3 sequence: CASSELSGANVLTF. For the CDR3, the DNA is TGTGCCAGCAGTGAATTATCTGGGGCCAACGTCCTGACTTTC.

V gene TRBV10-3 combines with J gene TRBJ2-1, with a weak D call TRBD2 (5 bases). CDR1 and CDR2 (germline): ENHRY, SYGVKD. The CDR3 extends over 14 amino acids. V dropped 0 bases and J dropped 8 bases, with 11 bases sitting between them. DNA of the CDR3: TGTGCCATCAGTGAGTCGGCTAGCTCTGATGAGCAGTTCTTC. Its translation: CAISESASSDEQFF.

The chain links TRBV9 to TRBJ1-2, with TRBD1 matching 7 bases. The junction had 13 bases not matched to a gene; V was cut back by 0 bases and J by 8 bases. Germline-derived CDR1 and CDR2 are SGDLS and YYNGEE. This CDR3 has 16 amino acids. In DNA, the CDR3 is TGTGCCAGCAGCGTAGACGGTAGGAGTCAGGGGGGCGGCTACACCTTC. Translating it yields CASSVDGRSQGGGYTF.

This clone was recorded at least ten times. The chain is built from TRBV6-1 and TRBJ1-5; D is perhaps TRBD1 (5 bases). From germline, CDR1 is MNHNS and CDR2 SASEGT. V lost 1 base and J lost 8, with 15 bases in between. CDR3 size: 15 residues. Here the CDR3 DNA reads TGTGCCAGCAGTGAAGAGGACGGCAGGGCGGAGCCCCAGCATTTT. It codes for CASSEEDGRAEPQHF.

V usage is TRBV30 and J usage is TRBJ1-1; tentatively, D is TRBD1 (5 bases). The CDR3 spans 15 residues. CDR1 is GTSNPN, CDR2 SVGIG, per germline (reference sequence). Trimming cost V 0 bases and J 4 bases, with 15 bases left between them. The chain's CDR3 is CAWSVLRALGTEAFF. CDR3 in DNA: TGTGCCTGGAGTGTACTCAGGGCTTTAGGCACTGAAGCTTTCTTT.

This chain joins TRBV19 and TRBJ2-3; 8 nucleotides line up with TRBD2. Germline trimming cut 3 bases from V and 0 bases from J; bases unmatched to any gene: 11. Per germline, CDR1 LNHDA and CDR2 SQIVND (reference sequence). CDR3 length: 18 amino acids. CDR3 sequence (DNA): TGTGCCAGTAGTATGGGGGACGAGCGGGAGCTCAGCACAGATACGCAGTATTTT. Protein sequence: CASSMGDERELSTDTQYF.

The chain links TRBV5-1 to TRBJ1-3; 9 positions agree with TRBD1. With 4 bases clipped from V and 2 bases from J, the junction kept 7 bases outside the gene matches. This CDR3 region has 16 residues. CDR1 and CDR2 from the germline V gene are SGHRS and YFSETQ. The CDR3 nucleotides read TGCGCCAGCAGCCTAACAGGGGGCGTCGCTGGAAACACCATATATTTT. This gives the protein CASSLTGGVAGNTIYF.

The V and J genes are TRBV6-5 and TRBJ2-7; TRBD1 matches 7 bases. The trim removed 7 bases at V and 6 bases at J, leaving 12 bases unmatched. CDR3 length: 14 residues. The V gene's germline CDR1 is MNHEY and CDR2 SVGAGI. The DNA of the CDR3 is TGTGCCAGCACGTGGACCGGGACAGAAATCGAGCAGTACTTC. It translates to CASTWTGTEIEQYF.

The gene calls are TRBV6-1 and TRBJ2-7, with 9 bases lining up with TRBD1. V trimming: 4 bases; J trimming: 0 bases; junction bases outside the gene matches: 7. Looked up from germline, CDR1 is MNHNS and CDR2 is SASEGT. The CDR3 length is 16 residues. The CDR3 loop reads CASSGIGTGSSYEQYF. The CDR3 nucleotides are TGTGCCAGCAGTGGAATAGGGACAGGGTCCTCCTACGAGCAGTACTTC.

This clone was recorded only once. This chain connects TRBV7-9 to TRBJ1-2; weak D call: TRBD1 (6 bases). V lost 2 bases and J 6 bases, leaving 13 bases between the germline ends. In germline, CDR1 is SEHNR, CDR2 FQNEAQ (reference sequence). The CDR3 loop spans 14 amino acids. The CDR3 sequence is CASSLMVGGHGYTF. The CDR3 region has the DNA TGTGCCAGCAGCTTAATGGTCGGGGGGCATGGCTACACCTTC.

The J gene is TRBJ2-5, the V gene TRBV9, with 7 positions matching TRBD2. V lost 7 bases, J lost 5 bases, and 14 bases stayed unmatched. CDR3 length equals 15 residues. Germline V gene data show CDR1 as SGDLS and CDR2 as YYNGEE. The CDR3 spells CASGRGAGLGETQYF. Written as DNA, the CDR3 is TGTGCCAGCGGACGGGGAGCGGGGCTGGGGGAGACCCAGTACTTC.

The chain carries TRBV4-3 and TRBJ1-3, with D unclear. V lost 2 bases to trimming and J lost 0 bases, with 8 bases between them. Germline lookup yields CDR1 LGHNA and CDR2 YSLEER. CDR3 size: 15 residues. As DNA, the CDR3 is TGCGCCAGCAGCCAACTACTGAGCTCTGGAAACACCATATATTTT. Residues: CASSQLLSSGNTIYF.

As DNA, the CDR3 is TGTGCCAGCAGTATCCACAGGGGCGACGAGCAGTACTTC. This translates into CASSIHRGDEQYF. The genes are TRBV28 and TRBJ2-7; TRBD1 matches at 7 bases. The CDR3 has 13 residues. J lost 5 bases, V lost 5 bases, and 6 bases had no gene match. From germline, CDR1 is MDHEN and CDR2 SYDVKM.

The V and J genes are TRBV12-3 or TRBV12-4 and TRBJ2-7; D is ambiguous. This CDR3 comprises 13 residues. V lost 3 bases, J lost 4 bases, and 10 bases lay in between. The CDR3 loop is CASSFSSFYEQYF. CDR3 nucleotides: TGTGCCAGCAGTTTTTCCAGTTTTTACGAGCAGTACTTC.

This clone was observed a single time. V usage is TRBV5-6 and J usage is TRBJ1-4; 7 nucleotides align to TRBD1. This CDR3 comprises 15 residues. CDR1 SGHDT and CDR2 YYEEEE come from the germline V gene. V lost 5 bases and J lost 6; bases outside the gene matches: 10. This CDR3 reads CASRSTGEGDEKLFF. CDR3 DNA: TGTGCCAGCAGGTCAACAGGGGAAGGGGATGAAAAACTGTTTTTT.

The J gene is TRBJ1-2, the V gene TRBV6-5; TRBD1 is a possible D gene (5 bases). The CDR3 has 12 residues. With 2 bases removed from V and 7 bases from J, the gap between germline ends came to 8 bases. The germline V gene encodes CDR1 MNHEY and CDR2 SVGAGI. The CDR3 is CASSYQGGGYTF. The CDR3 DNA follows: TGTGCCAGCAGTTACCAGGGTGGTGGCTACACCTTC.

The V gene is TRBV29-1, the J gene TRBJ2-7; maybe TRBD1 (6 bases). Trimming removed 6 bases at V and 3 bases at J, with 15 bases between. The CDR3 sequence is 13 residues long. Germline CDR1 is SQVTM and CDR2 is ANQGSEA. The CDR3 sequence is CSVGAVSGYEQYF. The CDR3 DNA sequence: TGCAGCGTGGGGGCAGTTTCTGGCTACGAGCAGTACTTC.

This chain joins TRBV6-2 or TRBV6-3 and TRBJ2-3; no firm D call. CDR1 is MNHEY, CDR2 SVGEGT, per germline. The length of the CDR3 is 17 residues. Trimming cost V 2 bases and J 0 bases, with 15 bases left between them. CDR3 nucleotide sequence: TGTGCCAGCAGTTACACAGACATGCCCATTAGCACAGATACGCAGTATTTT. This translates into CASSYTDMPISTDTQYF.

The V gene is TRBV3-1 (or the pseudogene TRBV3-2), the J gene TRBJ2-2, with 9 bases lining up with TRBD1. The junction had 7 bases not matched to a gene; V was cut back by 2 bases and J by 6 bases. Germline CDR1 and CDR2: LGHDT and YNNKEL (reference sequence). This CDR3 is built from 16 residues. The CDR3 loop is CASSQKQGARAGELFF. CDR3 DNA: TGTGCCAGCAGCCAAAAACAGGGGGCTAGGGCCGGGGAGCTGTTTTTT.

The chain has TRBV2 and TRBJ2-1; 11 nucleotides line up with TRBD2. The CDR3 totals 18 residues. With V trimmed by 0 bases and J by 6 bases, 10 bases remained unmatched. Per the germline V gene, CDR1 is SNHLY and CDR2 is FYNNEI. Here the CDR3 DNA reads TGTGCCAGCAGTGAAGCGGGCTTACTAGCGGGGGCTATCAATGAGCAGTTCTTC. This sequence encodes CASSEAGLLAGAINEQFF.

This clone has just a few counts. This chain connects TRBV4-2 to TRBJ1-2, with a weak D call TRBD1 (5 bases). CDR1 and CDR2 (germline): LGHNA, YNFKEQ. Between the trimmed V and J ends, which lost 1 base and 3 bases, there was a span of 9 bases. The CDR3 loop spans 14 amino acids. The chain's CDR3 is CASSQAKGHYGYTF. Written as DNA, the CDR3 is TGTGCCAGCAGCCAAGCTAAGGGGCACTATGGCTACACCTTC.

The chain recombines TRBV5-5 with TRBJ1-1; D unclear. The V end was cut by 2 bases, the J end by 4 bases, with 12 bases between. The CDR3 length is 14 residues. Germline CDR1 and CDR2: SGHKS and YYEKEE (reference sequence). Here the CDR3 reads CASSFIVGVTEAFF. The CDR3 nucleotides are TGTGCCAGCAGCTTCATAGTGGGAGTCACTGAAGCTTTCTTT.

J is TRBJ1-2 and V is TRBV10-3; 8 positions match TRBD1. The CDR3 spans 13 residues. Germline assignment: CDR1 ENHRY and CDR2 SYGVKD. Trimming at V came to 4 bases and at J to 2 bases, leaving 0 bases not matched to a gene. Here the CDR3 reads CAISGTGNYGYTF. The CDR3 DNA sequence: TGTGCCATCAGTGGGACAGGGAACTATGGCTACACCTTC.